These 12 T cell receptor beta chains were all obtained from the same sample, sequenced in a study of cytomegalovirus exposure and HLA in healthy donors (dated by TCRdb to about 2017). Receptor amplification or capture employed the immunoSEQ multiplex PCR assay. A mixture of 60 forward primers for TCR Vbeta segments and 13 reverse primers for TCR Jbeta segments was used in the multiplex PCR. As stored in TCRdb, this immuneACCESS dataset retains in-frame rearrangements with V and J assigned. A fraction of the clones does not appear; measured against another copy, unresolved V genes explain less than half of the discrepancy, and the remainder lacks a known reason. This sample lists 130,000 to 150,000 clones; nearly 80% were detected once. The ten largest make up 3% of the sample. The sequenced material came from PBMCs. Receptor source: a man aged 35-49 years in good health and CMV-seropositive.

This clone was observed a few times. The rearrangement links TRBV6-1 to TRBJ1-3; 7 bases line up with TRBD1. V gave up 5 bases and J gave up 3 bases; unmatched junction bases: 7. Per germline, CDR1 MNHNS and CDR2 SASEGT. The CDR3 sequence is 15 residues long. The CDR3 loop is CASSRPTGLGNTIYF. As DNA, the CDR3 is TGTGCCAGCAGTCGACCGACAGGGCTTGGAAACACCATATATTTT.

This chain connects TRBV6-5 to TRBJ2-3; 9 nucleotides line up with TRBD1. CDR3 length: 15 residues. V shed 6 bases, J shed 6 bases, and the junction held 10 bases outside the gene matches. Per the germline V gene, CDR1 is MNHEY and CDR2 is SVGAGI. CDR3 DNA: TGTGCCAGCAGCGGACCAGGACAGGGGAGGGATACGCAGTATTTT. Protein sequence: CASSGPGQGRDTQYF.

In its sample, this clone was seen a few times. V gene TRBV5-1 combines with J gene TRBJ2-7, with a tentative D call TRBD2 (5 bases). V shed 2 bases and J shed 4 bases, with 19 bases lying between them. The germline gives CDR1 SGHRS, CDR2 YFSETQ. The CDR3 is made up of 16 amino acids. DNA for the CDR3: TGCGCCAGCAGCTTCATAGACGAAGGAGACTATTACGAGCAGTACTTC. This translates into CASSFIDEGDYYEQYF.

V gene TRBV6-1 combines with J gene TRBJ2-7, with D perhaps TRBD2 (5 bases). Per the germline V gene, CDR1 is MNHNS and CDR2 is SASEGT. V shed 6 bases and J shed 0 bases, with 15 bases lying between them. This CDR3 region has 15 residues. The CDR3 sequence is CASSETEGHSYEQYF. The CDR3 DNA follows: TGTGCCAGCAGCGAAACCGAGGGCCACTCCTACGAGCAGTACTTC.

This clone appeared once. CDR3 DNA: TGTGCCAGCAGCTTGTCTAGCCCGAACACCGGGGAGCTGTTTTTT. Translating gives CASSLSSPNTGELFF. The J gene is TRBJ2-2, the V gene TRBV5-8, with D possibly matching TRBD2 (5 bases). Germline V lookup: CDR1 SGHTS, CDR2 YDEGEE. V gave up 1 base and J gave up 0 bases, with 7 bases separating them. The CDR3 covers 15 residues.

The chain is built from TRBV9 and TRBJ2-5; TRBD2 might be the D (6 bases). Per the germline V gene, CDR1 is SGDLS and CDR2 is YYNGEE. The length of the CDR3 is 16 residues. Trimming pared 1 base from V and 4 bases from J, leaving 17 bases between. The CDR3 DNA is TGTGCCAGCAGCGTATCAATCGGGGCGGAGGGAGAGACCCAGTACTTC. Amino acid sequence: CASSVSIGAEGETQYF.

This clone was seen only a few times. V is TRBV7-6 and J is TRBJ1-4, with 10 positions matching TRBD1. Per the germline V gene, CDR1 is SGHVS and CDR2 is FNYEAQ. The CDR3 covers 15 residues. V shed 0 bases, J shed 7 bases, and the junction held 2 bases outside the gene matches. The CDR3 nucleotides read TGTGCCAGCAGCTTAGCGGGACAGGGGCCTGAAAAACTGTTTTTT. It encodes CASSLAGQGPEKLFF.

V usage is TRBV9 and J usage is TRBJ2-1; the match to TRBD1 covers 7 bases. Losses at the gene ends were 0 bases for V and 8 bases for J; bases not matched to a gene: 8. CDR1 SGDLS and CDR2 YYNGEE come from the germline V gene. The CDR3 covers 15 residues. CDR3 coding DNA: TGTGCCAGCAGCGTAGTAGGGCAGGGGGTTCATGAGCAGTTCTTC. It yields the protein CASSVVGQGVHEQFF.

The chain is built from TRBV5-8 and TRBJ1-5; possible D gene TRBD1, 5 bases. The V end was cut by 1 base, the J end by 0 bases, with 8 bases between. The germline gives CDR1 SGHTS, CDR2 YDEGEE. This CDR3 has 15 amino acids. This chain's CDR3 is CASSLWRGSNQPQHF. The CDR3 nucleotides read TGTGCCAGCAGCTTGTGGAGGGGTAGCAATCAGCCCCAGCATTTT.

This sequence joins TRBV10-3 and TRBJ1-5, with TRBD1 as a possible D gene (6 bases). The CDR3 consists of 14 residues. Trimming stripped 3 bases from V and 5 bases from J, with 11 bases between. Germline-derived CDR1 and CDR2 are ENHRY and SYGVKD. CDR3 DNA: TGTGCCATCAGTGATGGGACAAGCTATCAGCCCCAGCATTTT. Translated: CAISDGTSYQPQHF.

This chain joins TRBV19 and TRBJ1-5; TRBD1 matches 11 bases. The CDR3 contains 15 residues. Per germline, CDR1 LNHDA and CDR2 SQIVND (reference sequence). Unmatched junction bases numbered 8, after V lost 7 bases and J lost 6 bases. As DNA, the CDR3 is TGTGCCAGTACAGGCGGGACAGGGGGGGGTCAGCCCCAGCATTTT. It encodes CASTGGTGGGQPQHF.

V is TRBV6-5 and J is TRBJ2-5; TRBD2 agrees at 7 bases. This CDR3 is built from 13 residues. In germline, CDR1 is MNHEY, CDR2 SVGAGI. Trimming removed 5 bases from V and 5 bases from J; junction bases left unmatched: 5. The CDR3 sequence is CASSRDYGETQYF. In nucleotides, the CDR3 is TGTGCCAGCAGTAGGGACTACGGCGAGACCCAGTACTTC.